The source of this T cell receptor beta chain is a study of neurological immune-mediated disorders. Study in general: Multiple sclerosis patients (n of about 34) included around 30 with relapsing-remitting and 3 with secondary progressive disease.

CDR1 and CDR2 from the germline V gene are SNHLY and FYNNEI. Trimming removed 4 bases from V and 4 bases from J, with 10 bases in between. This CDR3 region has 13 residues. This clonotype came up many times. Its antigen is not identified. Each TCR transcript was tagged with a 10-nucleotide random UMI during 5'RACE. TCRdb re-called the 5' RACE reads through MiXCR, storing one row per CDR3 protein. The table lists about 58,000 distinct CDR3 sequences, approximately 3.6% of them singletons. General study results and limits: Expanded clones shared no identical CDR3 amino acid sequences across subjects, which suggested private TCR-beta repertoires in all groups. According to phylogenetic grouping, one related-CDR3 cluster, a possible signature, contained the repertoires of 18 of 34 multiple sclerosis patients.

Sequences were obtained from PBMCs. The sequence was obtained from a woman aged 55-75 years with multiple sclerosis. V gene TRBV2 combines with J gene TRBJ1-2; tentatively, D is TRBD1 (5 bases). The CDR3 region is CASSVQGAYGYTF. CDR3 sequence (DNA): TGTGCCAGCAGTGTTCAGGGAGCCTATGGCTACACCTTC.